The rows below give T cell receptor beta chains drawn from one sample of a study of T and B cells in COVID-19 patients. TCRdb reprocessed the multiplex PCR reads via MiXCR and lists one record per CDR3 protein. The table includes 7,700 or so distinct CDR3 sequences, roughly 31% detected once. Sample: blood. The receptors stem from a human donor with active COVID-19. Both conserved end residues are part of each CDR3. The D gene is left open where the match is weak. Some rows mark clone size as missing; the rest say once, few, many or name a class of expanded clone.

CDR3: CASSPGTSGGFVKNIQYF
DNA: TGTGCCAGCAGCCCAGGGACTAGCGGGGGGTTTGTCAAAAACATTCAGTACTTC
length: 18
size: .
J: TRBJ2-4
V: TRBV13
D: TRBD2

CDR3: CSARRQPYDQPQHF
DNA: TGCAGTGCTAGGCGGCAGCCATATGATCAGCCCCAGCATTTT
length: 14
size: .
J: TRBJ1-5
V: TRBV20-1
D: .

CDR3: CASSTTNGAGANVLTF
DNA: TGTGCCAGCAGCACTACAAATGGGGCTGGGGCCAACGTCCTGACTTTC
length: 16
size: medium-sized
J: TRBJ2-6
V: TRBV13
D: .

CDR3: CASSLGFNNEQFF
DNA: TGTGCCAGCAGCCTGGGTTTTAACAATGAGCAGTTCTTC
length: 13
size: medium-sized
J: TRBJ2-1
V: TRBV7-9
D: .

CDR3: CASSIRRQETQYF
DNA: TGTGCCAGTAGTATACGCAGACAAGAGACCCAGTACTTC
length: 13
size: medium-sized
J: TRBJ2-5
V: TRBV19
D: .

CDR3: CASNQDWGVNTEAFF
DNA: TGTGCCAGTAACCAAGACTGGGGGGTGAACACTGAAGCTTTCTTT
length: 15
size: few
J: TRBJ1-1
V: TRBV19
D: .

CDR3: CASRRQGFDYGYTF
DNA: TGTGCCAGCAGACGACAGGGGTTCGACTATGGCTACACCTTC
length: 14
size: medium-sized
J: TRBJ1-2
V: TRBV27
D: TRBD1

CDR3: CASSLAPSGGTYEQYF
DNA: TGTGCCAGCAGTCTCGCTCCTAGCGGGGGAACCTACGAGCAGTACTTC
length: 16
size: .
J: TRBJ2-7
V: TRBV6-2/TRBV6-3
D: TRBD2

CDR3: CASSLARGRSTDTQYF
DNA: TGTGCCAGCAGCTTGGCCAGAGGGAGGAGCACAGATACGCAGTATTTT
length: 16
size: few
J: TRBJ2-3
V: TRBV5-4
D: .

CDR3: CASSSSGAQYF
DNA: TGTGCCAGCAGCTCTTCAGGGGCCCAGTACTTC
length: 11
size: medium-sized
J: TRBJ2-7
V: TRBV27
D: .

CDR3: CATSRDWGGDEQFF
DNA: TGTGCCACCAGCAGAGACTGGGGGGGCGATGAGCAGTTCTTC
length: 14
size: .
J: TRBJ2-1
V: TRBV15
D: .

CDR3: CASTAGTGTGELFF
DNA: TGTGCCAGCACCGCAGGGACGGGCACCGGGGAGCTGTTTTTT
length: 14
size: medium-sized
J: TRBJ2-2
V: TRBV5-4
D: .

CDR3: CSARGGTNTGELFF
DNA: TGCAGTGCTAGAGGAGGGACTAACACCGGGGAGCTGTTTTTT
length: 14
size: .
J: TRBJ2-2
V: TRBV20-1
D: .

CDR3: CDSRGGRGGQETQYF
DNA: TGTGACAGCAGGGGGGGACGCGGTGGCCAAGAGACCCAGTACTTC
length: 15
size: .
J: TRBJ2-5
V: TRBV11-2
D: .

CDR3: CASALGLAGGYNEQFF
DNA: TGTGCCAGCGCCCTGGGGTTAGCGGGGGGGTACAATGAGCAGTTCTTC
length: 16
size: .
J: TRBJ2-1
V: TRBV6-2/TRBV6-3
D: TRBD2

CDR3: CASSSGQPTDTQYF
DNA: TGTGCCAGCTCCTCAGGGCAGCCAACAGATACGCAGTATTTT
length: 14
size: medium-sized
J: TRBJ2-3
V: TRBV18
D: .

CDR3: CASSRRGSPYGYTF
DNA: TGTGCCAGCTCACGCAGGGGCTCCCCCTATGGCTACACCTTC
length: 14
size: .
J: TRBJ1-2
V: TRBV18
D: .

CDR3: CSAETQGAGYEQYF
DNA: TGCAGTGCTGAAACACAGGGGGCGGGCTACGAGCAGTACTTC
length: 14
size: .
J: TRBJ2-7
V: TRBV20-1
D: TRBD1

CDR3: CSVPSDGNTEAFF
DNA: TGCAGCGTACCATCGGACGGGAACACTGAAGCTTTCTTT
length: 13
size: medium-sized
J: TRBJ1-1
V: TRBV29-1
D: .

CDR3: CSARSGYSNQPQHF
DNA: TGCAGTGCTAGATCAGGATATAGCAATCAGCCCCAGCATTTT
length: 14
size: .
J: TRBJ1-5
V: TRBV20-1
D: .

CDR3: CASSATQGETYGYTF
DNA: TGTGCCAGCAGCGCCACCCAAGGGGAGACCTATGGCTACACCTTC
length: 15
size: .
J: TRBJ1-2
V: TRBV27
D: .

CDR3: CASRGGSTQYF
DNA: TGTGCCAGCAGGGGCGGGTCTACGCAGTATTTT
length: 11
size: medium-sized
J: TRBJ2-3
V: TRBV6-5
D: .

CDR3: CASSGLAGALRHEQYF
DNA: TGTGCCAGCAGCGGACTAGCGGGGGCCCTCCGCCACGAGCAGTACTTC
length: 16
size: few
J: TRBJ2-7
V: TRBV7-2
D: TRBD2

CDR3: CASSPFTYRSNTGELFF
DNA: TGTGCCAGCAGTCCCTTCACTTATCGATCGAACACCGGGGAGCTGTTTTTT
length: 17
size: .
J: TRBJ2-2
V: TRBV27
D: .

CDR3: CASSAYYEQYF
DNA: TGTGCCAGCAGCGCGTATTACGAGCAGTACTTC
length: 11
size: .
J: TRBJ2-7
V: TRBV5-1
D: .

CDR3: CASSLGVSGNTIYF
DNA: TGTGCCAGCAGCTTAGGTGTCTCTGGAAACACCATATATTTT
length: 14
size: .
J: TRBJ1-3
V: TRBV7-9
D: .

CDR3: CASSQSLDPGFRRGEQYF
DNA: TGCGCCAGCAGCCAATCCCTCGACCCAGGGTTCAGGCGTGGCGAGCAGTACTTC
length: 18
size: .
J: TRBJ2-7
V: TRBV4-3
D: .

CDR3: CASSIDQRINNYGYTF
DNA: TGTGCCAGTAGTATAGATCAACGAATCAATAACTATGGCTACACCTTC
length: 16
size: .
J: TRBJ1-2
V: TRBV19
D: .

CDR3: CASSQVASTAYEQYF
DNA: TGCGCCAGCAGCCAAGTGGCCAGCACTGCCTACGAGCAGTACTTC
length: 15
size: few
J: TRBJ2-7
V: TRBV4-3
D: .

CDR3: CASSNFRDRVNEQYF
DNA: TGTGCCAGCAGTAACTTCCGGGACAGGGTAAATGAGCAGTACTTC
length: 15
size: few
J: TRBJ2-7
V: TRBV27
D: TRBD1

CDR3: CASRDLAGGRETQYF
DNA: TGTGCCAGCAGGGACCTAGCGGGGGGGCGGGAGACCCAGTACTTC
length: 15
size: medium-sized
J: TRBJ2-5
V: TRBV27
D: TRBD2

CDR3: CASSAIGIGETQYF
DNA: TGTGCCAGCAGCGCCATTGGGATTGGGGAGACCCAGTACTTC
length: 14
size: .
J: TRBJ2-5
V: TRBV13
D: .

CDR3: CASSWGQGIGGRDQETQYF
DNA: TGTGCCAGCAGCTGGGGACAGGGGATCGGGGGCCGTGACCAAGAGACCCAGTACTTC
length: 19
size: .
J: TRBJ2-5
V: TRBV12-3/TRBV12-4
D: TRBD1

CDR3: CSVPLAGGPQETQYF
DNA: TGCAGTGTCCCACTAGCGGGGGGGCCTCAAGAGACCCAGTACTTC
length: 15
size: .
J: TRBJ2-5
V: TRBV20-1
D: TRBD2

CDR3: CASSLGQSPSGETQYF
DNA: TGTGCCAGTAGTCTCGGACAGAGTCCCTCTGGGGAGACCCAGTACTTC
length: 16
size: medium-sized
J: TRBJ2-5
V: TRBV19
D: .

CDR3: CASQGQTFQPQHF
DNA: TGTGCCAGCCAGGGGCAGACATTCCAGCCCCAGCATTTT
length: 13
size: .
J: TRBJ1-5
V: TRBV12-3/TRBV12-4
D: .

CDR3: CASSSRTTPYEQYF
DNA: TGTGCCAGCAGCTCCCGGACAACGCCCTACGAGCAGTACTTC
length: 14
size: .
J: TRBJ2-7
V: TRBV5-4
D: .

CDR3: CASNQAPTSGVADTQYF
DNA: TGCGCCAGCAACCAAGCACCCACTAGCGGGGTGGCAGATACGCAGTATTTT
length: 17
size: .
J: TRBJ2-3
V: TRBV11-1
D: TRBD2

CDR3: CASSPWGTANTGELFF
DNA: TGTGCCAGTAGTCCCTGGGGGACCGCGAACACCGGGGAGCTGTTTTTT
length: 16
size: medium-sized
J: TRBJ2-2
V: TRBV19
D: .

CDR3: CATSDARYNEQFF
DNA: TGTGCCACCAGTGATGCACGGTACAATGAGCAGTTCTTC
length: 13
size: few
J: TRBJ2-1
V: TRBV24-1
D: .

CDR3: CASSIRDGVSGNTIYF
DNA: TGTGCCAGTAGTATCCGGGACGGTGTCTCTGGAAACACCATATATTTT
length: 16
size: .
J: TRBJ1-3
V: TRBV19
D: .

CDR3: CASTLGDTEAFF
DNA: TGTGCCAGCACCCTAGGGGACACTGAAGCTTTCTTT
length: 12
size: few
J: TRBJ1-1
V: TRBV12-3/TRBV12-4
D: .

CDR3: CASSYQVVNTEAFF
DNA: TGTGCCAGCAGTTACCAGGTAGTGAACACTGAAGCTTTCTTT
length: 14
size: .
J: TRBJ1-1
V: TRBV6-5
D: .

CDR3: CASALTANEQFF
DNA: TGTGCCAGCGCTTTGACGGCTAATGAGCAGTTCTTC
length: 12
size: medium-sized
J: TRBJ2-1
V: TRBV12-3/TRBV12-4
D: .